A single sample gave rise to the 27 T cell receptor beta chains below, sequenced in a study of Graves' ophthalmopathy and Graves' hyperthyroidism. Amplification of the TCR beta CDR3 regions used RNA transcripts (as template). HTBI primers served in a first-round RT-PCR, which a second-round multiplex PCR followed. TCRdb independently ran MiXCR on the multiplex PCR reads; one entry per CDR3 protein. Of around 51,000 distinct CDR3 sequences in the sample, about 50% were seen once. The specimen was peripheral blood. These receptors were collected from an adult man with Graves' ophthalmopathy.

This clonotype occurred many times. CDR3 DNA: TGTGCCAGCAGCCCAGGGACAGGGTGGCCAAACATTCAGTACTTC. Protein: CASSPGTGWPNIQYF. The chain has TRBV12-3 or TRBV12-4 and TRBJ2-4; 9 bases align to TRBD1. This CDR3 contains 15 residues. The V segment lost 6 bases and the J segment 6 bases; nucleotides outside the gene matches: 9.

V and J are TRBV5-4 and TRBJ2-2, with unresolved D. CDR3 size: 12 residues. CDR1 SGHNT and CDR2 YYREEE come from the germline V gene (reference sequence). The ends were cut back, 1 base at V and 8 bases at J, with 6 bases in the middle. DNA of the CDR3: TGTGCCAGCAGCTTGAACGAGGGGGAGCTGTTTTTT. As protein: CASSLNEGELFF.

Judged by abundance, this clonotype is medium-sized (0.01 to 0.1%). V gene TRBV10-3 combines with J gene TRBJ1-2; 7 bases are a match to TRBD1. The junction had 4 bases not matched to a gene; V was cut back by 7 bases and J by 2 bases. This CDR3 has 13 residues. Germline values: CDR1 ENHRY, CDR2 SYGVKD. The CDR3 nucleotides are TGTGCCATCACTGCACAGGGGAACTATGGCTACACCTTC. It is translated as CAITAQGNYGYTF.

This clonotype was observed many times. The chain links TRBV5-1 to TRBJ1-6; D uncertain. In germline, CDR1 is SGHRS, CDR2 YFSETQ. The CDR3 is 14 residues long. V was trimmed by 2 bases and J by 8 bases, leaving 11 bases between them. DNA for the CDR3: TGCGCCAGCAGCTTAGCAGTCAGGTATTCACCCCTCCACTTT. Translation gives CASSLAVRYSPLHF.

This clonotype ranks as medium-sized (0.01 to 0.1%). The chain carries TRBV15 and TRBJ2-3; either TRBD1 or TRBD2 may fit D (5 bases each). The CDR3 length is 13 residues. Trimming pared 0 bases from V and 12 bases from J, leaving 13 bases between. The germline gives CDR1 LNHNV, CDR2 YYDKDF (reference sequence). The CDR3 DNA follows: TGTGCCACCAGCAGAGATCTCTGGGACGATCAGTATTTT. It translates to CATSRDLWDDQYF.

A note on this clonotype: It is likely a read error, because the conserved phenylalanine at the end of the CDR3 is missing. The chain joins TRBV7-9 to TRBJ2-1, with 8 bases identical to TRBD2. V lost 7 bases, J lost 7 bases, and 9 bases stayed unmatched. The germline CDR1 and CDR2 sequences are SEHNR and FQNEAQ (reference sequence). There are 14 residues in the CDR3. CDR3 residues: CASTWGGGGNEQFL. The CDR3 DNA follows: TGTGCCAGCACTTGGGGGGGCGGGGGGAATGAGCAGTTCCTC.

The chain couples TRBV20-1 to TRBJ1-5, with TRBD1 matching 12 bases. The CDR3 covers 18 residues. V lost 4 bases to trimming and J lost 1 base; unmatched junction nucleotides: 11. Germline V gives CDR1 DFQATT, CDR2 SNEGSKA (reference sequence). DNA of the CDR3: TGCAGTGCTATCACCTCTGGGACAGGGGGCTTAAGCAATCAGCCCCAGCATTTT. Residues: CSAITSGTGGLSNQPQHF.

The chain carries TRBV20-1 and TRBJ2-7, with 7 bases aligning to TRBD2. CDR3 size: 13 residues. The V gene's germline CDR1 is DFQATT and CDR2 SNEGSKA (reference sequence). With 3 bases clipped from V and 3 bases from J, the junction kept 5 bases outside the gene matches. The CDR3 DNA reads TGCAGTGCTAGGCACCAGCGGGACTACGAGCAGTACTTC. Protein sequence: CSARHQRDYEQYF.

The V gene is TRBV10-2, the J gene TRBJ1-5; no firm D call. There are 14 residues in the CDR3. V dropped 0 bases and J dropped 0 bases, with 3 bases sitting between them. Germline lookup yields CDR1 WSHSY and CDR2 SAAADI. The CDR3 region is CASSESHSNQPQHF. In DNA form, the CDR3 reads TGCGCCAGCAGTGAGTCGCATAGCAATCAGCCCCAGCATTTT.

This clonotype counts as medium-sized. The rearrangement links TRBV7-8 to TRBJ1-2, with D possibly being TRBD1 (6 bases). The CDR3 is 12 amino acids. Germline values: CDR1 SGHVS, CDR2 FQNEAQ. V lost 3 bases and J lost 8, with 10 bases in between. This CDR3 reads CASSFGGAGYTF. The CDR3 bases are TGTGCCAGCAGCTTCGGGGGCGCGGGCTACACCTTC.

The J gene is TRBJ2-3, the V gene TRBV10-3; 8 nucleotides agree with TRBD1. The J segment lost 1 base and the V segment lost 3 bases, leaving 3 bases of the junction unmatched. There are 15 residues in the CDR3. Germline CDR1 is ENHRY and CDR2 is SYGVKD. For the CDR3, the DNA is TGTGCCATCAGTGATCCGGGACAGGGCACAGATACGCAGTATTTT. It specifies CAISDPGQGTDTQYF.

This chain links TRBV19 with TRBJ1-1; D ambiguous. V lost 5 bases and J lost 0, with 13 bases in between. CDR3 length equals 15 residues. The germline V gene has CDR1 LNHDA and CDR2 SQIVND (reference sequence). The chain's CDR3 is CASSSRIHMNTEAFF. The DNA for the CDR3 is TGTGCCAGTAGTTCTCGGATCCACATGAACACTGAAGCTTTCTTT. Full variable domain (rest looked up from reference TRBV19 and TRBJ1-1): DGGITQSPKYLFRKEGQNVTLSCEQNLNHDAMYWYRQDPGQGLRLIYYSQIVNDFQKGDIAEGYSVSREKKESFPLTVTSAQKNPTAFYLCASSSRIHMNTEAFFGQGTRLTVV.

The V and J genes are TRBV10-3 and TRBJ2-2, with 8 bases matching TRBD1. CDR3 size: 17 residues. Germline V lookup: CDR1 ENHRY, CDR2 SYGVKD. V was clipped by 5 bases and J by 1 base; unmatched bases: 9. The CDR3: CAISFSPGTGNTGELFF. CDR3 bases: TGTGCCATCAGTTTCTCCCCCGGGACAGGGAACACCGGGGAGCTGTTTTTT.

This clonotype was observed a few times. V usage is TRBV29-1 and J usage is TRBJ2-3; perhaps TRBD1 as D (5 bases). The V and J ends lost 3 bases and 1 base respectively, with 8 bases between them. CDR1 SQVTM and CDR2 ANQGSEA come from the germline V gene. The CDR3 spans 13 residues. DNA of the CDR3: TGCAGCGTTGACAGGGATGGCACAGATACGCAGTATTTT. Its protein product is CSVDRDGTDTQYF.

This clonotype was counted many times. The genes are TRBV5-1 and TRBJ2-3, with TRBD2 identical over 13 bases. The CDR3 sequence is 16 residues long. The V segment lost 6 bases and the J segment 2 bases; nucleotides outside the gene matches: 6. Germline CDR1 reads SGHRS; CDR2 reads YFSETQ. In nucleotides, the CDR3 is TGCGCCAGCACTACGGGGACTAGCGGGACCACAGATACGCAGTATTTT. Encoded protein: CASTTGTSGTTDTQYF. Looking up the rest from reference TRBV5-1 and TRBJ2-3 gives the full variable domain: KAGVTQTPRYLIKTRGQQVTLSCSPISGHRSVSWYQQTPGQGLQFLFEYFSETQRNKGNFPGRFSGRQFSNSRSEMNVSTLELGDSALYLCASTTGTSGTTDTQYFGPGTRLTVL.

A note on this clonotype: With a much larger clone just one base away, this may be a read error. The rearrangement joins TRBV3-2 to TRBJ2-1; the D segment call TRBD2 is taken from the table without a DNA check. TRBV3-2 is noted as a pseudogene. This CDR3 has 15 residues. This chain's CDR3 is CASSQEVLAINEQFF. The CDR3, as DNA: TGTGCCAGCAGCCAAGAGGTACTAGCGATCAATGAGCAGTTCTTC.

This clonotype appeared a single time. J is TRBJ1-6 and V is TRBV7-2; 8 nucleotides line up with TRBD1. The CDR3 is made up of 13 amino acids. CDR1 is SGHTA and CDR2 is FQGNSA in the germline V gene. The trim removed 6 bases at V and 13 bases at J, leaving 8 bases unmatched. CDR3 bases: TGTGCCAGCAGAGGGACAGGTGGTCAGCCCCTCCACTTT. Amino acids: CASRGTGGQPLHF.

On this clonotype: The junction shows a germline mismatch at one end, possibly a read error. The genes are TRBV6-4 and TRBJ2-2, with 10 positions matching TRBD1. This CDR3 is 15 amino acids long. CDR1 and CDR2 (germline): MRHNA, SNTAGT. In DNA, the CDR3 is TGTGCCAGCAGCCCGACAGGGGGCGACACCGGGGAGCTGGTATTT. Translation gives CASSPTGGDTGELVF.

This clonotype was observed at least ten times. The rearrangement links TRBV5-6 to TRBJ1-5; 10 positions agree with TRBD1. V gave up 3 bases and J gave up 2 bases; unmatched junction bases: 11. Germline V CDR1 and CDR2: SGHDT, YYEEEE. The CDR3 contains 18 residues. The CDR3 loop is CASSSLGTGEGGNQPQHF. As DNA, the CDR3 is TGTGCCAGCAGCTCCTTGGGGACAGGGGAGGGTGGCAATCAGCCCCAGCATTTT.

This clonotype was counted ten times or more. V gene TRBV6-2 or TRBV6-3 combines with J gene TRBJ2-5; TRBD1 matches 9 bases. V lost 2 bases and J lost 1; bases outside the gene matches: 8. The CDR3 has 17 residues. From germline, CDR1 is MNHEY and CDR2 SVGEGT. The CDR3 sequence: CASSYLSRTGVQETQYF. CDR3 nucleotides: TGTGCCAGCAGTTACCTTTCCAGGACAGGGGTCCAAGAGACCCAGTACTTC.

CDR3 sequence: CASSVGGELFF. The CDR3 DNA reads as TGTGCCAGCAGCGTAGGCGGGGAGCTGTTTTTT. The V gene is TRBV9, the J gene TRBJ2-2; D remains unclear. CDR3 size: 11 residues. Trimming left V 0 bases short and J 7 bases short, with 1 base between. Germline values: CDR1 SGDLS, CDR2 YYNGEE.

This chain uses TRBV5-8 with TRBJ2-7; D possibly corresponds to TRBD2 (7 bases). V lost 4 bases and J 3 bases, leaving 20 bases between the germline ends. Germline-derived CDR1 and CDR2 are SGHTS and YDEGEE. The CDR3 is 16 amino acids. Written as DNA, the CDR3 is TGTGCCAGCAGCACGAAGGGGGGGCTTATCATCTACGAGCAGTACTTC. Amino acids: CASSTKGGLIIYEQYF.

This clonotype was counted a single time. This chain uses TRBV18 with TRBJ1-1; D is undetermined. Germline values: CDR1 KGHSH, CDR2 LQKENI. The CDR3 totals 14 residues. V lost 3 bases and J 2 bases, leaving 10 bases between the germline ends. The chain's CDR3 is CASSPVSRNTEAFF. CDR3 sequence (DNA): TGTGCCAGCTCACCGGTCAGCCGAAACACTGAAGCTTTCTTT. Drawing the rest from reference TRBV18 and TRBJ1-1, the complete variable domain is NAGVMQNPRHLVRRRGQEARLRCSPMKGHSHVYWYRQLPEEGLKFMVYLQKENIIDESGMPKERFSAEFPKEGPSILRIQQVVRGDSAAYFCASSPVSRNTEAFFGQGTRLTVV.

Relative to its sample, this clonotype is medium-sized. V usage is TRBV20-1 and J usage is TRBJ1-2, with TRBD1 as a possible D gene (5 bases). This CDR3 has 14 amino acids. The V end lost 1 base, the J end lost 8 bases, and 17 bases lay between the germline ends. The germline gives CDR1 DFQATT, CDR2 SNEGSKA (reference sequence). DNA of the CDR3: TGCAGTGCTAGAGCCCCGAGTCAGGACACCGGCTACACCTTC. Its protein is CSARAPSQDTGYTF.

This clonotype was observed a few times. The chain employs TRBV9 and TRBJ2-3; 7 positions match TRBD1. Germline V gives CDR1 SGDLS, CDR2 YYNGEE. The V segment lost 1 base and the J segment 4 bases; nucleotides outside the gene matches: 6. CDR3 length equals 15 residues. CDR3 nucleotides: TGTGCCAGCAGCGTACAGACAGGGAGACCAGATACGCAGTATTTT. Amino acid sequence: CASSVQTGRPDTQYF. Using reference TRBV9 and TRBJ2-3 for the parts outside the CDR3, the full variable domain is DSGVTQTPKHLITATGQRVTLRCSPRSGDLSVYWYQQSLDQGLQFLIQYYNGEERAKGNILERFSAQQFPDLHSELNLSSLELGDSALYFCASSVQTGRPDTQYFGPGTRLTVL.

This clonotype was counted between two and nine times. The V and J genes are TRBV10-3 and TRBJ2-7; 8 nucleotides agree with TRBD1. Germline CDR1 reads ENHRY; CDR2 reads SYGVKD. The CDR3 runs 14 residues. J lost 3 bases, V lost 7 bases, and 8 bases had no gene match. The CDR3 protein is CAIKSDRGDYEQYF. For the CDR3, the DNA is TGTGCCATCAAGAGTGACAGGGGTGACTACGAGCAGTACTTC.

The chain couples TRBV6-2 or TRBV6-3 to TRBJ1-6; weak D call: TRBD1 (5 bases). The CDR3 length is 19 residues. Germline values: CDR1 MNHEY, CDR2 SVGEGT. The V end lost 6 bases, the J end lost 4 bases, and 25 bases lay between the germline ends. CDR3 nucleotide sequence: TGTGCCAGCAGAGGGGCGGGAGGAGCAGATACGCAGTATAATTCACCCCTCCACTTT. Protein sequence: CASRGAGGADTQYNSPLHF.